This TCR beta chain was identified in a study of response to subunit inactivated influenza vaccine. Whole-study results and caveats: New T cells are recruited in small numbers by each seasonal influenza vaccination, according to the authors' suggestion.

In the case of this clonotype: Antigen unknown.

TCRdb recomputed calls from the RT-PCR reads with MiXCR, one row per CDR3 protein. The data contain hundreds of thousands of distinct CDR3 sequences, roughly 20% of them singletons. V dropped 3 bases and J dropped 1; count of bases not matched to a gene: 4. Germline V CDR1 and CDR2: SGHRS, YFSETQ. CDR3 length: 15 amino acids. This receptor was obtained from a man aged 45-65 years who received an inactivated influenza vaccine. Source: PBMCs from blood, taken 4 to 6 days after vaccination. The V call is TRBV5-1, the J call TRBJ2-5; TRBD1 aligns across 9 bases. The CDR3 here is CASSSAGQGQETQYF. The CDR3 nucleotides are TGCGCCAGCAGCTCCGCGGGACAGGGCCAAGAGACCCAGTACTTC.